Below are 19 T cell receptor beta chains sequenced from a single sample in a study of CD8 T cells in Susac syndrome. Reverse transcription of about 0.45 to 1 ug RNA used random hexamers. A single record per CDR3 protein comes from TCRdb applying MiXCR to the immunoSEQ multiplex PCR reads. Found here are roughly 100,000 distinct CDR3 sequences, roughly 94% of them singletons; the top ten hold about 0.3%. The source material was CD4+ T cells from PBMCs. The origin of the receptors is a human donor with Susac syndrome.

This chain links TRBV29-1 with TRBJ1-1, with a possible D match to TRBD1 (6 bases). CDR3 size: 12 residues. V lost 6 bases to trimming and J lost 5 bases, with 13 bases between them. CDR1 SQVTM and CDR2 ANQGSEA come from the germline V gene. This CDR3 is CSVHGGATEAFF. Written as DNA, the CDR3 is TGCAGCGTCCACGGGGGGGCGACTGAAGCTTTCTTT. Variable domain in full (rest from reference TRBV29-1 and TRBJ1-1): SAVISQKPSRDICQRGTSLTIQCQVDSQVTMMFWYRQQPGQSLTLIATANQGSEATYESGFVIDKFPISRPNLTFSTLTVSNMSPEDSSIYLCSVHGGATEAFFGQGTRLTVV.

V usage is TRBV30 and J usage is TRBJ2-5; unclear D gene. The CDR3 is made up of 12 amino acids. V was clipped by 2 bases and J by 3 bases, with 7 bases between them. Germline V CDR1 and CDR2: GTSNPN, SVGIG (reference sequence). The CDR3 sequence is CAWSRAEETQYF. The DNA of the CDR3 is TGTGCCTGGAGTAGGGCAGAAGAGACCCAGTACTTC.

This chain connects TRBV11-3 to TRBJ2-2; a possible D gene is TRBD1 (5 bases). This CDR3 is built from 13 residues. The V end was cut by 5 bases, the J end by 4 bases, with 8 bases between. Germline V gene sequence: CDR1 SGHNT, CDR2 YENEEA. The CDR3 DNA is TGTGCCAGCAGCACGACAGTCACCGGGGAGCTGTTTTTT. Protein sequence: CASSTTVTGELFF.

V and J are TRBV12-3 or TRBV12-4 and TRBJ2-1, with TRBD1 matching over 9 bases. With 4 bases clipped from V and 1 base from J, the junction kept 2 bases outside the gene matches. This CDR3 is 15 amino acids long. Written as DNA, the CDR3 is TGTGCCAGCAGTTCGACAGGGGGGTCCTACAATGAGCAGTTCTTC. This sequence encodes CASSSTGGSYNEQFF.

The rearrangement uses TRBV2 and TRBJ1-4; TRBD1 might be the D (5 bases). Germline V gives CDR1 SNHLY, CDR2 FYNNEI. V dropped 6 bases and J dropped 3 bases, with 11 bases sitting between them. This CDR3 region has 14 residues. CDR3 residues: CASRTGISNEKLFF. CDR3 DNA sequence: TGTGCCAGCAGAACAGGAATCTCTAATGAAAAACTGTTTTTT.

The chain couples TRBV7-2 to TRBJ1-1, with a tentative D call TRBD1 (6 bases). V was clipped by 7 bases and J by 5 bases, with 17 bases between them. The CDR3 loop spans 14 amino acids. Germline-derived CDR1 and CDR2 are SGHTA and FQGNSA. CDR3 sequence: CASTLSLQGTEAFF. The CDR3 DNA sequence: TGTGCCAGCACCCTCTCTCTCCAGGGGACTGAAGCTTTCTTT.

The chain couples TRBV7-8 to TRBJ1-3, with 7 bases lining up with TRBD1. The trim removed 5 bases at V and 3 bases at J, leaving 4 bases unmatched. The CDR3 has 14 residues. Germline V gene sequence: CDR1 SGHVS, CDR2 FQNEAQ. This chain's CDR3 is CASSRQGFGNTIYF. The CDR3 DNA reads as TGTGCCAGCAGCCGACAGGGTTTTGGAAACACCATATATTTT.

The rearrangement uses TRBV9 and TRBJ2-7; D gene ambiguous. This CDR3 comprises 15 residues. V dropped 3 bases and J dropped 0 bases, with 13 bases sitting between them. Germline V gene sequence: CDR1 SGDLS, CDR2 YYNGEE. Here the CDR3 DNA reads TGTGCCAGCAGCGAGGGCCCAGATAGCTCCTACGAGCAGTACTTC. This sequence encodes CASSEGPDSSYEQYF.

The chain couples TRBV9 to TRBJ2-3; 8 nucleotides line up with TRBD2. Germline V gene sequence: CDR1 SGDLS, CDR2 YYNGEE. With 4 bases clipped from V and 6 bases from J, the junction kept 4 bases outside the gene matches. CDR3 size: 13 residues. CDR3 DNA: TGTGCCAGCAGCCGGACTAGCCTGGATACGCAGTATTTT. Translated: CASSRTSLDTQYF.

The chain recombines TRBV20-1 with TRBJ2-7; tentatively, D is TRBD1 (5 bases). CDR3 length equals 13 residues. From germline, CDR1 is DFQATT and CDR2 SNEGSKA (reference sequence). Trimming removed 1 base from V and 6 bases from J, with 13 bases in between. For the CDR3, the DNA is TGCAGTGCTAGAGGTAGGGGTGAGATCGAGCAGTACTTC. Its protein is CSARGRGEIEQYF.

The J gene is TRBJ1-1, the V gene TRBV7-9; 9 nucleotides agree with TRBD1. CDR3 length: 15 residues. J gave up 2 bases and V 4 bases, and 5 bases lay outside the gene matches. CDR1 and CDR2 from the germline V gene are SEHNR and FQNEAQ (reference sequence). The CDR3 spells CASSSATGGNTEAFF. For the CDR3, the DNA is TGTGCCAGCAGCTCCGCGACAGGGGGAAACACTGAAGCTTTCTTT.

This clonotype was seen a single time. The rearrangement links TRBV7-8 to TRBJ1-5, with a weak D call TRBD1 (5 bases). Trimming stripped 5 bases from V and 7 bases from J, with 12 bases between. Germline CDR1 reads SGHVS; CDR2 reads FQNEAQ. This CDR3 comprises 13 residues. CDR3 coding DNA: TGTGCCAGCAGCGTGGAGGGACGACAGCCCCAGCATTTT. This encodes CASSVEGRQPQHF. The variable domain in full, completed from reference TRBV7-8 and TRBJ1-5, reads GAGVSQSPRYKVAKRGQDVALRCDPISGHVSLFWYQQALGQGPEFLTYFQNEAQLDKSGLPSDRFFAERPEGSVSTLKIQRTQQEDSAVYLCASSVEGRQPQHFGDGTRLSIL.

The table lists this clonotype with a few counts. The V call is TRBV6-6, the J call TRBJ1-2, with a weak D call TRBD1 (5 bases). V shed 2 bases and J shed 4 bases, with 14 bases lying between them. Germline V gene data show CDR1 as MNHNY and CDR2 as SVGAGI (reference sequence). CDR3 length: 15 residues. The CDR3 region has the DNA TGTGCCAGCAGTTACGGGGCGCACTCCTCCTATGGCTACACCTTC. Amino acid sequence: CASSYGAHSSYGYTF.

This clonotype showed up just once. V is TRBV29-1 and J is TRBJ2-2; unclear D gene. The V end lost 3 bases, the J end lost 3 bases, and 8 bases lay between the germline ends. Germline V gene lookup returns CDR1 SQVTM and CDR2 ANQGSEA. This CDR3 has 13 amino acids. CDR3 coding DNA: TGCAGCGTTGATTCTGGGTACACCGGGGAGCTGTTTTTT. Protein sequence: CSVDSGYTGELFF.

About this clonotype: A read error may account for a junction end that differs from germline. The rearrangement links TRBV7-7 to TRBJ2-3, with D possibly matching TRBD1 (5 bases). The CDR3 is made up of 16 amino acids. Germline CDR1 SSHAT, CDR2 FNYEAQ (reference sequence). CDR3 amino acids: CASSLGAVPSTDTQYF. The CDR3 nucleotides are TGTGCTAGCAGCTTAGGGGCGGTTCCTAGCACAGATACGCAGTATTTT.

The CDR3 reads CASSPMSDTQYF. The CDR3, as DNA: TGTGCCAGCTCACCAATGAGCGATACGCAGTATTTT. The V and J genes are TRBV18 and TRBJ2-3; D is undetermined. Between the trimmed V and J ends, which lost 2 bases and 6 bases, there was a span of 6 bases. Germline CDR1 is KGHSH and CDR2 is LQKENI. The CDR3 extends over 12 amino acids. Based on the CDR3 plus reference TRBV18 and TRBJ2-3, the full variable domain is NAGVMQNPRHLVRRRGQEARLRCSPMKGHSHVYWYRQLPEEGLKFMVYLQKENIIDESGMPKERFSAEFPKEGPSILRIQQVVRGDSAAYFCASSPMSDTQYFGPGTRLTVL.

The rearrangement joins TRBV27 to TRBJ2-7; the match to TRBD1 covers 8 bases. Germline CDR1 MNHEY, CDR2 SMNVEV (reference sequence). The J segment lost 4 bases and the V segment lost 0 bases, leaving 2 bases of the junction unmatched. The CDR3 has 14 residues. The chain's CDR3 is CASSLSGTGYEQYF. For the CDR3, the DNA is TGTGCCAGCAGTTTATCGGGGACAGGATACGAGCAGTACTTC.

The J gene is TRBJ2-7, the V gene TRBV4-1; D assignment may be TRBD1 or TRBD2 (5 bases each). Per germline, CDR1 MGHRA and CDR2 YSYEKL. CDR3 size: 15 residues. Between the trimmed V and J ends, which lost 2 bases and 3 bases, there was a span of 14 bases. The CDR3 sequence is CASSQLPGTDYEQYF. The CDR3 DNA reads as TGCGCCAGCAGCCAACTTCCCGGGACCGACTACGAGCAGTACTTC.

The DNA of the CDR3 is TGCGCCAGCAGCCAAGAGAGGCGTGAAAAACTGTTTTTT. Residues: CASSQERREKLFF. This sequence joins TRBV4-3 and TRBJ1-4; D gene unclear. Trimming pared 0 bases from V and 7 bases from J, leaving 6 bases between. Germline V gene data show CDR1 as LGHNA and CDR2 as YSLEER. The CDR3 has 13 amino acids.